These 24 T cell receptor beta chains share one sample of origin, sequenced in a study of CD8 T cells in ankylosing spondylitis. TCRdb fed the 5' RACE reads into MiXCR, producing one record per CDR3 protein. The sample has 150,000 to 200,000 distinct CDR3 sequences, 30% to 40% seen once; the top ten hold about 6.3%. Sequenced: synovial fluid, either unsorted or a sorted T cell fraction (not recorded which). These receptors all come from a male donor with ankylosing spondylitis.

The V gene is TRBV5-1, the J gene TRBJ2-1; the match to TRBD2 covers 9 bases. In germline, CDR1 is SGHRS, CDR2 YFSETQ. J lost 6 bases, V lost 1 base, and 5 bases had no gene match. CDR3 length: 15 amino acids. For the CDR3, the DNA is TGCGCCAGCAGCTTGCTCGGCGGGAGGGCCAATGAGCAGTTCTTC. It translates to CASSLLGGRANEQFF.

The chain carries TRBV7-8 and TRBJ1-3; possible D gene TRBD1, 5 bases. From germline, CDR1 is SGHVS and CDR2 FQNEAQ. V dropped 3 bases and J dropped 0 bases, with 18 bases sitting between them. The CDR3 spans 18 residues. CDR3 amino acids: CASSLFAGGVGSGNTIYF. Here the CDR3 DNA reads TGTGCCAGCAGCTTGTTCGCGGGGGGTGTGGGCTCTGGAAACACCATATATTTT.

This clonotype was counted at least ten times. The chain has TRBV6-4 and TRBJ2-1; D is uncertain. CDR1 is MRHNA and CDR2 is SNTAGT in the germline V gene. V lost 0 bases and J 9 bases, leaving 15 bases between the germline ends. There are 15 residues in the CDR3. The CDR3 bases are TGTGCCAGCAGTGACTCGAGAGTCCAAAGCAGTGAGCAGTTCTTC. Residues: CASSDSRVQSSEQFF.

This clonotype appeared a few times. The chain joins TRBV29-1 to TRBJ1-1; no reliable D call. The CDR3 runs 12 residues. V lost 5 bases to trimming and J lost 5 bases, with 12 bases between them. Germline-derived CDR1 and CDR2 are SQVTM and ANQGSEA. The CDR3 DNA is TGCAGCGTTCAGCCGCGGGTTACTGAAGCTTTCTTT. This sequence encodes CSVQPRVTEAFF.

By proportion, this clonotype is medium-sized. This chain joins TRBV18 and TRBJ2-3; no clear D gene. The germline V gene encodes CDR1 KGHSH and CDR2 LQKENI. The CDR3 consists of 13 residues. Trimming cost V 0 bases and J 2 bases, with 3 bases left between them. The CDR3 nucleotides are TGTGCCAGCTCACCACCGTTCACAGATACGCAGTATTTT. It codes for CASSPPFTDTQYF.

The chain joins TRBV12-3 or TRBV12-4 to TRBJ2-7; no firm D call. CDR3 length equals 14 residues. Trimming stripped 5 bases from V and 3 bases from J, with 14 bases between. The CDR3 loop reads CASSQEPLSYEQYF. The CDR3 region has the DNA TGTGCCAGCAGTCAGGAACCTCTTAGCTACGAGCAGTACTTC.

V gene TRBV20-1 combines with J gene TRBJ2-7; no definite D call. This CDR3 has 14 residues. Looked up from germline, CDR1 is DFQATT and CDR2 is SNEGSKA (reference sequence). With 3 bases removed from V and 4 bases from J, the gap between germline ends came to 16 bases. CDR3 sequence reads: CSARRQEASYEQYF. For the CDR3, the DNA is TGCAGTGCTAGGCGGCAGGAAGCCTCTTACGAGCAGTACTTC.

This clonotype has a count of ten or more. The V and J genes are TRBV5-1 and TRBJ2-3; 8 bases match TRBD2. The CDR3 runs to 15 residues. Trimming at V came to 3 bases and at J to 2 bases, leaving 5 bases not matched to a gene. Germline V gene sequence: CDR1 SGHRS, CDR2 YFSETQ. CDR3 sequence: CASSSGLVITDTQYF. The CDR3 nucleotides read TGCGCCAGCAGCTCGGGACTAGTCATCACAGATACGCAGTATTTT.

The chain links TRBV4-3 to TRBJ1-4; perhaps TRBD1 as D (5 bases). The CDR3 covers 15 residues. V gave up 0 bases and J gave up 8 bases, with 13 bases separating them. The germline gives CDR1 LGHNA, CDR2 YSLEER. Written as DNA, the CDR3 is TGCGCCAGCAGCCAAGATGGCAGGGTCCAAGAAAAACTGTTTTTT. Protein sequence: CASSQDGRVQEKLFF.

This clonotype came up a few times. The V call is TRBV29-1, the J call TRBJ1-1; no firm D call. Trimming pared 7 bases from V and 0 bases from J, leaving 12 bases between. The CDR3 covers 13 residues. Per germline, CDR1 SQVTM and CDR2 ANQGSEA. The CDR3 DNA reads TGCAGCGCCTCAGAGCAATTGAACACTGAAGCTTTCTTT. Residues: CSASEQLNTEAFF.

The sample holds a few counts of this clonotype. The chain carries TRBV7-3 and TRBJ2-1; D unresolved. This CDR3 comprises 15 residues. Between the trimmed V and J ends, which lost 1 base and 0 bases, there was a span of 7 bases. In germline, CDR1 is SGHTA, CDR2 FQGTGA. The CDR3 sequence: CASSLIQSSYNEQFF. CDR3 DNA sequence: TGTGCCAGCAGCTTAATCCAGAGCTCCTACAATGAGCAGTTCTTC.

This clonotype occurred a few times. DNA for the CDR3: TGTGCCAGCAGCCCAGACTCGGATTTTAGAACTGAAGCTTTCTTT. Translated: CASSPDSDFRTEAFF. The chain couples TRBV7-2 to TRBJ1-1; D gene uncertain. V gave up 5 bases and J gave up 5 bases, with 18 bases separating them. The CDR3 is 15 residues long. Germline-derived CDR1 and CDR2 are SGHTA and FQGNSA.

The J gene is TRBJ1-1, the V gene TRBV20-1, with no clear D. Trimming left V 0 bases short and J 3 bases short, with 11 bases between. CDR3 length equals 14 residues. CDR1 DFQATT and CDR2 SNEGSKA come from the germline V gene (reference sequence). CDR3 sequence: CSARDLKRDTEAFF. The CDR3 coding sequence is TGCAGTGCTAGAGATCTTAAGAGGGACACTGAAGCTTTCTTT.

For this clonotype: This may be a read error, as it is one base from a much larger clone. This chain uses TRBV5-5 with TRBJ1-1; D gene ambiguous. CDR3 length equals 13 residues. Trimming stripped 2 bases from V and 1 base from J, with 6 bases between. In germline, CDR1 is SGHKS, CDR2 YYEKEE (reference sequence). The CDR3 DNA is TGTGCCAGCAGCTTCCAGGCGAACACTGAAGCTTTCTTT. The encoded protein is CASSFQANTEAFF.

CDR3 sequence: CSVGYSNQPQHF. In DNA form, the CDR3 reads TGCAGCGTTGGTTATAGCAATCAGCCCCAGCATTTT. The chain links TRBV29-1 to TRBJ1-5; D is unresolved. The CDR3 is made up of 12 amino acids. Between the trimmed V and J ends, which lost 4 bases and 0 bases, there was a span of 4 bases. Germline-derived CDR1 and CDR2 are SQVTM and ANQGSEA.

The genes are TRBV6-2 or TRBV6-3 and TRBJ2-7, with 8 nucleotides matching TRBD1. The J segment lost 3 bases and the V segment lost 4 bases, leaving 8 bases of the junction unmatched. This CDR3 has 15 residues. Per germline, CDR1 MNHEY and CDR2 SVGEGT. CDR3 bases: TGTGCCAGCAGTTCCCCAGGGGGCCTAAGCTACGAGCAGTACTTC. It translates to CASSSPGGLSYEQYF.

This chain links TRBV12-3 or TRBV12-4 with TRBJ2-2; tentatively, D is TRBD1 (6 bases). Trimming took off 5 bases at V and 8 bases at J, with 12 bases between the two ends. The CDR3 runs to 13 residues. The CDR3 reads CASSTQGEGELFF. In DNA, the CDR3 is TGTGCCAGCAGTACACAGGGTGAGGGGGAGCTGTTTTTT.

This clonotype has just a few counts. This CDR3 reads CASSLRWSGYTF. CDR3 coding DNA: TGTGCCAGCAGCTTAAGATGGTCCGGCTACACCTTC. The chain carries TRBV5-6 and TRBJ1-2; D remains unclear. In germline, CDR1 is SGHDT, CDR2 YYEEEE. This CDR3 region has 12 residues. Trimming took 2 bases from V and 8 from J, leaving 10 bases between them.

The chain recombines TRBV27 with TRBJ2-7, with D maybe TRBD2 (6 bases). The CDR3 is made up of 14 amino acids. Trimming took off 6 bases at V and 5 bases at J, with 17 bases between the two ends. Germline V CDR1 and CDR2: MNHEY, SMNVEV (reference sequence). The CDR3 sequence is CASSPGTGVNEQYF. The CDR3 region has the DNA TGTGCCAGCAGCCCTGGGACTGGGGTAAACGAGCAGTACTTC.

This clonotype has ten or more counts. The chain uses TRBV19 and TRBJ1-5; D call uncertain. Germline CDR1 reads LNHDA; CDR2 reads SQIVND (reference sequence). Deletions cut 6 bases from V and 0 bases from J, with 12 bases between. The CDR3 is 15 residues long. The CDR3 reads CASSDRVDSNQPQHF. Here the CDR3 DNA reads TGTGCCAGTAGCGACCGGGTGGATAGCAATCAGCCCCAGCATTTT. Full variable domain (rest looked up from reference TRBV19 and TRBJ1-5): DGGITQSPKYLFRKEGQNVTLSCEQNLNHDAMYWYRQDPGQGLRLIYYSQIVNDFQKGDIAEGYSVSREKKESFPLTVTSAQKNPTAFYLCASSDRVDSNQPQHFGDGTRLSIL.

This clonotype was seen repeatedly, ten times or more. This sequence joins TRBV5-1 and TRBJ2-1; either TRBD1 or TRBD2 may supply D (5 bases each). The germline CDR1 and CDR2 sequences are SGHRS and YFSETQ. Trimming took 4 bases from V and 3 from J, leaving 14 bases between them. The CDR3 runs to 15 residues. The CDR3 loop reads CASSITGTIYNEQFF. The CDR3 nucleotides are TGCGCCAGCAGCATAACCGGGACCATCTACAATGAGCAGTTCTTC.

This chain uses TRBV6-1 with TRBJ2-7; D gene uncertain. The CDR3 totals 15 residues. Germline V gene sequence: CDR1 MNHNS, CDR2 SASEGT. Trimming took 6 bases from V and 2 from J, leaving 17 bases between them. The CDR3 is CASSQEPLTPYEQYF. CDR3 sequence (DNA): TGTGCCAGCAGCCAAGAACCTCTCACCCCCTACGAGCAGTACTTC.

CDR3 nucleotide sequence: TGTGCCAGCAGTGAGGGGACTAGCGGGGGTGAGACCCAGTACTTC. As protein: CASSEGTSGGETQYF. The chain is built from TRBV2 and TRBJ2-5; TRBD2 aligns across 14 bases. CDR3 length equals 15 residues. Germline V gene sequence: CDR1 SNHLY, CDR2 FYNNEI. The junction had 2 bases not matched to a gene; V was cut back by 3 bases and J by 5 bases.

The chain links TRBV5-1 to TRBJ2-6, with TRBD1 as a possible D gene (5 bases). CDR1 and CDR2 (germline): SGHRS, YFSETQ. The CDR3 contains 16 residues. Trimming took off 4 bases at V and 3 bases at J, with 14 bases between the two ends. The CDR3 bases are TGCGCCAGCAGCCCGGCCGTAGGGGTTGGGGCCAACGTCCTGACTTTC. This encodes CASSPAVGVGANVLTF.